There are many counts of the clone carrying this T cell receptor beta chain. The antigen is undetermined. Findings of the study overall: Greatest tumor Treg TCR overlap was with tumor naive CD4+ cells.

TCRdb passed the 5' RACE reads through MiXCR, listing each CDR3 protein once. The repertoire consists of 9,500 to 10,000 distinct CDR3 sequences, with 13% to 15% occurring once and the leading ten covering 3.3%. Treg sorting used a CD4+CD25+CD127-/low gate. This CDR3 spans 17 amino acids. Trimming removed 6 bases from V and 5 bases from J; junction bases left unmatched: 17. The sample was Tregs sorted from blood. The TCR was taken from a female donor with breast cancer. The genes are TRBV12-3 or TRBV12-4 and TRBJ2-5; the match to TRBD1 covers 8 bases. CDR3 sequence: CASSQTGRRGPGETQYF. The CDR3 DNA follows: TGTGCCAGCAGCCAAACGGGGCGCAGGGGGCCCGGGGAGACCCAGTACTTC.